The 20 T cell receptor beta chains below all came from one sample that was sequenced in a study of T cell responses to AZD1222 COVID-19 vaccine. Method: immunoSEQ multiplex PCR; TCRdb's copy keeps in-frame clones and lacks some. The sample holds about 110,000 clones; roughly 90% are singletons and the top ten take 2% to 2.5%. The material sequenced was peripheral blood, taken 28 days after the second AZD1222 dose. These TCRs come from an adult who received the AZD1222 COVID-19 vaccine.

The CDR3 coding sequence is TGTGCCAGCAGCTTGATGTCCTTGGCCGGGACAGGGGTCGGCTACACCTTC. Translated: CASSLMSLAGTGVGYTF. The gene calls are TRBV5-5 and TRBJ1-2, with 10 bases matching TRBD1. CDR1 and CDR2 from the germline V gene are SGHKS and YYEKEE (reference sequence). V dropped 1 base and J dropped 8; count of bases not matched to a gene: 14. The CDR3 covers 17 residues.

This sequence joins TRBV4-3 and TRBJ2-7; TRBD1 is a possible D gene (6 bases). Trimming stripped 4 bases from V and 3 bases from J, with 13 bases between. CDR1 is LGHNA and CDR2 is YSLEER in the germline V gene. The CDR3 runs 14 residues. The CDR3 loop is CASSPRQEYYEQYF. CDR3 sequence (DNA): TGCGCCAGCAGCCCCCGACAGGAATACTACGAGCAGTACTTC.

This chain connects TRBV19 to TRBJ1-2; D gene unclear. Trimming left V 3 bases short and J 8 bases short, with 16 bases between. CDR1 and CDR2 from the germline V gene are LNHDA and SQIVND (reference sequence). The CDR3 length is 14 residues. CDR3: CASSMSSSLLGYTF. CDR3 sequence (DNA): TGTGCCAGTAGTATGAGTAGCAGTTTGTTGGGCTACACCTTC. Full variable domain (remainder filled in from reference TRBV19 and TRBJ1-2): DGGITQSPKYLFRKEGQNVTLSCEQNLNHDAMYWYRQDPGQGLRLIYYSQIVNDFQKGDIAEGYSVSREKKESFPLTVTSAQKNPTAFYLCASSMSSSLLGYTFGSGTRLTVV.

The chain combines TRBV10-3 with TRBJ2-3; 13 nucleotides agree with TRBD2. The CDR3 length is 15 residues. Trimming removed 6 bases from V and 4 bases from J; junction bases left unmatched: 4. CDR1 is ENHRY, CDR2 SYGVKD, per germline. CDR3 DNA sequence: TGTGCCATCAGCACTAGCGGGGGGGCCGCAGATACGCAGTATTTT. As protein: CAISTSGGAADTQYF.

This chain links TRBV18 with TRBJ2-7; 8 nucleotides align to TRBD1. V shed 0 bases and J 2 bases; nucleotides not matched to a gene: 0. The CDR3 covers 14 residues. Per the germline V gene, CDR1 is KGHSH and CDR2 is LQKENI. The CDR3 DNA sequence: TGTGCCAGCTCACCACCGACAGGGGCCTACGAGCAGTACTTC. Translated: CASSPPTGAYEQYF.

The chain links TRBV6-6 to TRBJ2-5; 9 bases are a match to TRBD1. V gave up 5 bases and J gave up 5 bases; unmatched junction bases: 12. Per the germline V gene, CDR1 is MNHNY and CDR2 is SVGAGI (reference sequence). The CDR3 is 16 amino acids. This chain's CDR3 is CASSHKSQGARETQYF. In DNA form, the CDR3 reads TGTGCCAGCAGTCATAAATCACAGGGGGCCAGGGAGACCCAGTACTTC.

The V call is TRBV3-1 (or the pseudogene TRBV3-2), the J call TRBJ2-1; 7 nucleotides align to TRBD2. Germline loops: CDR1 LGHDT, CDR2 YNNKEL (reference sequence). The V segment lost 4 bases and the J segment 10 bases; nucleotides outside the gene matches: 13. This CDR3 is 15 amino acids long. CDR3 sequence: CASSRASGRGGEQFF. As DNA, the CDR3 is TGTGCCAGCAGCCGTGCCAGCGGCCGGGGAGGGGAGCAGTTCTTC.

The chain employs TRBV11-2 and TRBJ1-2, with a weak D call TRBD1 (5 bases). Germline CDR1 SGHAT, CDR2 FQNNGV. Trimming pared 1 base from V and 1 base from J, leaving 10 bases between. The CDR3 is made up of 15 amino acids. In DNA form, the CDR3 reads TGTGCCAGCAGCTTAGTTCGGGGGAGTAACTATGGCTACACCTTC. Its protein is CASSLVRGSNYGYTF. Looking up the rest from reference TRBV11-2 and TRBJ1-2 gives the full variable domain: EAGVAQSPRYKIIEKRQSVAFWCNPISGHATLYWYQQILGQGPKLLIQFQNNGVVDDSQLPKDRFSAERLKGVDSTLKIQPAKLEDSAVYLCASSLVRGSNYGYTFGSGTRLTVV.

V usage is TRBV7-3 and J usage is TRBJ2-3; D is unresolved. V was trimmed by 2 bases and J by 2 bases, leaving 5 bases between them. Germline V gives CDR1 SGHTA, CDR2 FQGTGA. This CDR3 has 13 amino acids. CDR3 residues: CASSLAVTDTQYF. DNA of the CDR3: TGTGCCAGCAGCTTAGCGGTCACAGATACGCAGTATTTT.

This clone occurred once. This chain joins TRBV2 and TRBJ1-6; D is possibly TRBD1 (5 bases). The V end was cut by 7 bases, the J end by 4 bases, with 14 bases between. This CDR3 has 15 amino acids. Per germline, CDR1 SNHLY and CDR2 FYNNEI. The CDR3 protein is CASKAATVYNSPLHF. In DNA, the CDR3 is TGTGCCAGCAAGGCTGCGACAGTGTATAATTCACCCCTCCACTTT.

This chain joins TRBV12-3 or TRBV12-4 and TRBJ1-5; TRBD1 might be the D (6 bases). Trimming shortened V by 3 bases and J by 8 bases, and 11 bases separated the two germline ends. The CDR3 loop spans 13 amino acids. CDR3 DNA: TGTGCCAGCAGTTTTCTCCCAGGGGAGCCCCAGCATTTT. Translating gives CASSFLPGEPQHF.

The V gene is TRBV28, the J gene TRBJ2-7, with D tentatively TRBD1 (5 bases). Trimming stripped 6 bases from V and 0 bases from J, with 12 bases between. The germline V gene encodes CDR1 MDHEN and CDR2 SYDVKM. There are 14 residues in the CDR3. The CDR3 region is CASRTLDSSYEQYF. For the CDR3, the DNA is TGTGCCAGCAGGACACTCGACAGCTCCTACGAGCAGTACTTC. The full variable domain, completed using reference TRBV28 and TRBJ2-7, is DVKVTQSSRYLVKRTGEKVFLECVQDMDHENMFWYRQDPGLGLRLIYFSYDVKMKEKGDIPEGYSVSREKKERFSLILESASTNQTSMYLCASRTLDSSYEQYFGPGTRLTVT.

This clone was counted once. J is TRBJ2-5 and V is TRBV4-3, with D perhaps assigned TRBD1 or TRBD2 (6 bases each). Germline V lookup: CDR1 LGHNA, CDR2 YSLEER. Trimming took off 7 bases at V and 5 bases at J, with 17 bases between the two ends. There are 14 residues in the CDR3. The CDR3 sequence: CASISLGGSETQYF. In DNA form, the CDR3 reads TGCGCCAGCATCTCTTTGGGGGGCAGTGAGACCCAGTACTTC.

This clone was found once. V is TRBV7-2 and J is TRBJ2-3; D possibly corresponds to TRBD2 (5 bases). The CDR3 covers 15 residues. The V end was cut by 6 bases, the J end by 0 bases, with 13 bases between. Per the germline V gene, CDR1 is SGHTA and CDR2 is FQGNSA. CDR3 bases: TGTGCCAGCAGTGGTTCGGGAACTAGCACAGATACGCAGTATTTT. Translating it yields CASSGSGTSTDTQYF. The entire variable domain, with the rest obtained from reference TRBV7-2 and TRBJ2-3, is as follows: GAGVSQSPSNKVTEKGKDVELRCDPISGHTALYWYRQSLGQGLEFLIYFQGNSAPDKSGLPSDRFSAERTGGSVSTLTIQRTQQEDSAVYLCASSGSGTSTDTQYFGPGTRLTVL.

The V gene is TRBV14, the J gene TRBJ1-2, with no clear D. Germline assignment: CDR1 SGHDN and CDR2 FVKESK. The CDR3 length is 12 residues. Trimming shortened V by 1 base and J by 5 bases, and 5 bases separated the two germline ends. CDR3 protein: CASSQAGYGYTF. CDR3 bases: TGTGCCAGCAGCCAAGCTGGGTATGGCTACACCTTC.

V usage is TRBV19 and J usage is TRBJ2-5; 9 bases map to TRBD2. J was trimmed by 2 bases and V by 5 bases; bases with no gene match: 9. Germline V CDR1 and CDR2: LNHDA, SQIVND (reference sequence). The CDR3 has 16 amino acids. The CDR3 nucleotides read TGTGCCAGTAGTTCCACTAGCGGGTTTTTACAAGAGACCCAGTACTTC. Its translation is CASSSTSGFLQETQYF.

This clone was observed a handful of times. V is TRBV29-1 and J is TRBJ2-2; 7 nucleotides agree with TRBD1. CDR3 length equals 15 residues. V lost 0 bases, J lost 4 bases, and 5 bases stayed unmatched. Germline V CDR1 and CDR2: SQVTM, ANQGSEA. DNA of the CDR3: TGCAGCGTTGAAGATCTGGCAGGGGGCACCGGGGAGCTGTTTTTT. Protein product: CSVEDLAGGTGELFF.

The V call is TRBV2, the J call TRBJ2-2, with 10 positions matching TRBD2. This CDR3 is 16 amino acids long. The germline gives CDR1 SNHLY, CDR2 FYNNEI. After removal of 3 bases from V and 5 bases from J, the junction contained 6 bases not matched to a gene. The DNA for the CDR3 is TGTGCCAGCAGTGATCCAGCGGGGGGGCGTACCGGGGAGCTGTTTTTT. This encodes CASSDPAGGRTGELFF. Full variable domain (rest looked up from reference TRBV2 and TRBJ2-2): EPEVTQTPSHQVTQMGQEVILRCVPISNHLYFYWYRQILGQKVEFLVSFYNNEISEKSEIFDDQFSVERPDGSNFTLKIRSTKLEDSAMYFCASSDPAGGRTGELFFGEGSRLTVL.

The CDR3 DNA reads TGTGCCAGCAGCAGGACACCGAACACCGGGGAGCTGTTTTTT. The encoded protein is CASSRTPNTGELFF. The rearrangement uses TRBV7-2 and TRBJ2-2; perhaps TRBD1 as D (5 bases). The V end lost 5 bases, the J end lost 0 bases, and 7 bases lay between the germline ends. Germline-derived CDR1 and CDR2 are SGHTA and FQGNSA. The CDR3 runs 14 residues.

The rearrangement uses TRBV2 and TRBJ2-7, with D perhaps TRBD1 (6 bases). CDR1 is SNHLY and CDR2 is FYNNEI in the germline V gene. Deletions cut 9 bases from V and 0 bases from J, with 15 bases between. This CDR3 comprises 14 residues. CDR3 amino acids: CASLRQVNSYEQYF. CDR3 nucleotides: TGTGCCAGTCTCCGACAGGTAAACTCCTACGAGCAGTACTTC.